This entry is about one T cell receptor (beta chain). In the authors' workflow: Scientists estimated how many nucleated cells there were by amplifying reference gene primers. Profiled with immunoSEQ multiplex PCR; TCRdb holds only in-frame clones, not every one. The V and J calls and clone size come from that table; D and trimming were worked out from the DNA. Of approximately 160,000 clones listed, around 84% are singletons. This record comes from a study of blood T cell repertoires in COVID-19. Looking at the study overall: COVID-19 samples from acute and convalescent phases originated in the United States, Italy and Spain. Sources were T cells, B-cell-depleted T cells, or PBMCs; the material itself was cDNA or gDNA.

V shed 0 bases, J shed 5 bases, and the junction held 6 bases outside the gene matches. The germline V gene encodes CDR1 SGHRS and CDR2 YFSETQ. This CDR3 is built from 16 residues. The sequenced sample was peripheral blood. The TCR originated in a woman older than 75 with acute or convalescent COVID-19. The rearrangement joins TRBV5-1 to TRBJ2-1; 9 nucleotides line up with TRBD2. CDR3: CASSLALAGTNNEQFF. CDR3 DNA sequence: TGCGCCAGCAGCTTGGCCCTAGCGGGGACCAACAATGAGCAGTTCTTC.